Sequencing of this T cell receptor beta chain was carried out in a study of blood T cell repertoires in COVID-19. The germline CDR1 and CDR2 sequences are MRHNA and SNTAGT. V lost 4 bases and J lost 3, with 12 bases in between. The CDR3 sequence is 14 residues long. This clone came up once. Repertoires were generated with immunoSEQ multiplex PCR, while TCRdb's copy carries only in-frame clones and drops some. Of 250,000 to 350,000 clones listed, 85% to 90% were seen once; the top ten hold 2.5% to 3.5%. The sample was PBMCs or T cells enriched from blood (not recorded which). The clonotype comes from a woman aged 45-59 years who had been exposed to COVID-19. V and J are TRBV6-4 and TRBJ1-1; D perhaps matches TRBD1 (5 bases). CDR3 region: CASSVTDVDTEAFF. Written as DNA, the CDR3 is TGTGCCAGCAGTGTGACAGACGTAGACACTGAAGCTTTCTTT.